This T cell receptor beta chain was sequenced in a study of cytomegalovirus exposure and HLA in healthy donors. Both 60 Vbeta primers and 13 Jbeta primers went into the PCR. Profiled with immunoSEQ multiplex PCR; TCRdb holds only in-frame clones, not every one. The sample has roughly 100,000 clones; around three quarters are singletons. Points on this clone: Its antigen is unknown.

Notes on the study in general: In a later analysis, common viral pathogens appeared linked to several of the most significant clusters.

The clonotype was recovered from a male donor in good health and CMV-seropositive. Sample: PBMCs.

The CDR3 nucleotides read TGTGCCAGCAGCTTTGGCAGGGGTGGGAGTAATGAAAAACTGTTTTTT. Translating gives CASSFGRGGSNEKLFF. The V and J genes are TRBV5-4 and TRBJ1-4; D possibly corresponds to TRBD1 (6 bases). V lost 2 bases, J lost 4 bases, and 15 bases lay in between. The germline V gene has CDR1 SGHNT and CDR2 YYREEE (reference sequence). The CDR3 runs to 16 residues.